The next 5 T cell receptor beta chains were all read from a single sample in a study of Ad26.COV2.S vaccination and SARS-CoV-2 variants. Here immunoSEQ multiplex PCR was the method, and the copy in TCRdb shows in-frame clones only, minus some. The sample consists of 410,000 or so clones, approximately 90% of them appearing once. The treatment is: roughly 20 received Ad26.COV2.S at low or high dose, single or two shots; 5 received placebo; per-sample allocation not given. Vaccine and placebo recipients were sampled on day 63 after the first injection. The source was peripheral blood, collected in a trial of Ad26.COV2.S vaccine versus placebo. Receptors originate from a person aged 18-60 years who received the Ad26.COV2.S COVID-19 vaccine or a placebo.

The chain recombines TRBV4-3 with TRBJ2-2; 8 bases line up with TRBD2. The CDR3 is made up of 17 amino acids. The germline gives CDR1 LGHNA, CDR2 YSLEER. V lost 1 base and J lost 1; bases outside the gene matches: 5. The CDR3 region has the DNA TGCGCCAGCAGCCAAGTGGGGCTAGCGGGGAACACCGGGGAGCTGTTTTTT. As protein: CASSQVGLAGNTGELFF.

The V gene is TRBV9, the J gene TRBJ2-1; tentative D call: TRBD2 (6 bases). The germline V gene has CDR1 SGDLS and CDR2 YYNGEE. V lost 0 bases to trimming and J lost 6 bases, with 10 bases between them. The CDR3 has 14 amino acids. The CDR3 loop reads CASSVGGNGNEQFF. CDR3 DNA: TGTGCCAGCAGCGTAGGCGGGAATGGCAATGAGCAGTTCTTC. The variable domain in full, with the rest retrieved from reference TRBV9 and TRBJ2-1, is DSGVTQTPKHLITATGQRVTLRCSPRSGDLSVYWYQQSLDQGLQFLIQYYNGEERAKGNILERFSAQQFPDLHSELNLSSLELGDSALYFCASSVGGNGNEQFFGPGTRLTVL.

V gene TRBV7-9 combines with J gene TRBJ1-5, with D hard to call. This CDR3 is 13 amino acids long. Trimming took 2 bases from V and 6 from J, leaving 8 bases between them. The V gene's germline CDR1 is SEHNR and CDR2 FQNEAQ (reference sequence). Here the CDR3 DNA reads TGTGCCAGCAGCTTATCTAGTGGTCAGCCCCAGCATTTT. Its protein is CASSLSSGQPQHF.

The DNA of the CDR3 is TGTGCCAGCAGTTACTCAGGGGGCTCTGGAAACACCATATATTTT. It is translated as CASSYSGGSGNTIYF. The chain couples TRBV6-5 to TRBJ1-3, with D maybe TRBD1 (6 bases). With 0 bases removed from V and 0 bases from J, the gap between germline ends came to 6 bases. The CDR3 runs to 15 residues. Germline values: CDR1 MNHEY, CDR2 SVGAGI.

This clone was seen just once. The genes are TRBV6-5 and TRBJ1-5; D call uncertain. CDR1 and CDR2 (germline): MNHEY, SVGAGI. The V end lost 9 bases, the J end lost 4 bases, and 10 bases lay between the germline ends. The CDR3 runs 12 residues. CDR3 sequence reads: CASKTPNQPQHF. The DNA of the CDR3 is TGTGCCAGTAAGACACCGAATCAGCCCCAGCATTTT.